This is a list of T cell receptor beta chains from one sample in a study of blood T cells in healthy people across ages. MiXCR was run by TCRdb on the 5' RACE reads, yielding one entry per CDR3 protein. The repertoire has roughly 1,300,000 distinct CDR3 sequences, approximately 59% of them found once; the top ten carry more than 6%. The specimen was blood. Receptors were obtained from a young man in good health. Each CDR3 is given with its conserved first and last residue. The order of the fields is D gene, clone size, V gene, J gene, CDR3 protein, CDR3 DNA. D genes are given only for firm matches. Clone size appears in some rows only: once, few, many, or a class for an expanded clone.

TRBD2	once	TRBV5-6	TRBJ2-3	CASATSGSTDTQYF	TGTGCCAGCGCGACTAGCGGGAGTACAGATACGCAGTATTTT
NA	NA	TRBV9	TRBJ2-1	CASSVEDFSYNEQFF	TGTGCCAGCAGCGTGGAGGACTTTTCCTACAATGAGCAGTTCTTC
TRBD1	NA	TRBV7-2	TRBJ2-1	CASSLLGQGANEQFF	TGTGCCAGCAGCTTACTGGGACAGGGCGCCAATGAGCAGTTCTTC
NA	few	TRBV21-1	TRBJ2-5	CASSVRERGQETQYF	TGTGCCAGCAGCGTTCGGGAGCGTGGCCAAGAGACCCAGTACTTC
NA	few	TRBV7-2	TRBJ2-7	CASSLAGPLYEQYF	TGTGCCAGCAGCTTAGCTGGCCCCCTCTACGAGCAGTACTTC
NA	NA	TRBV19	TRBJ1-2	CASSLAKNYGYTF	TGTGCCAGTAGCCTCGCGAAAAACTATGGCTACACCTTC
TRBD1	NA	TRBV29-1	TRBJ1-3	CSAGTGGSGNTIYF	TGCAGCGCTGGAACAGGGGGGTCTGGAAACACCATATATTTT
NA	NA	TRBV6-2/TRBV6-3	TRBJ1-1	CASRSGRQAEAFF	TGTGCCAGCAGGTCCGGGCGGCAAGCTGAAGCTTTCTTT
NA	NA	TRBV5-1	TRBJ1-1	CASSPKRSMNTEAFF	TGCGCCAGCAGCCCAAAGAGGTCCATGAACACTGAAGCTTTCTTT
NA	NA	TRBV7-9	TRBJ1-2	CASSLMGAPANYGYTF	TGTGCCAGCAGCTTAATGGGGGCTCCAGCTAACTATGGCTACACCTTC
NA	NA	TRBV7-9	TRBJ2-1	CASRLATLNEQFF	TGTGCCAGCAGATTAGCGACCCTCAATGAGCAGTTCTTC
TRBD2	NA	TRBV5-4	TRBJ2-1	CASSFLAGAYNEQFF	TGTGCCAGCAGTTTTCTAGCGGGGGCCTACAATGAGCAGTTCTTC
NA	NA	TRBV7-9	TRBJ2-3	CASSLGYGLEDTDTQYF	TGTGCCAGCAGCTTAGGTTATGGGTTGGAAGACACAGATACGCAGTATTTT
NA	NA	TRBV10-3	TRBJ2-3	CASRSGGSGDTQYF	TGTGCCTCAAGATCTGGGGGGTCCGGAGATACGCAGTATTTT
NA	NA	TRBV27	TRBJ2-1	CASSLSPLGNEQFF	TGTGCCAGCAGTTTATCCCCCCTAGGGAATGAGCAGTTCTTC
NA	NA	TRBV4-3	TRBJ1-4	CASSQDFAEYNEKLFF	TGCGCCAGCAGCCAAGATTTTGCAGAGTACAATGAAAAACTGTTTTTT
NA	NA	TRBV20-1	TRBJ2-1	CSAPRADEQFF	TGCAGTGCTCCCCGGGCGGATGAGCAGTTCTTC
NA	few	TRBV13	TRBJ2-7	CASSLRTPYEQYF	TGTGCCAGCAGCTTAAGGACACCCTACGAGCAGTACTTC
NA	NA	TRBV6-1	TRBJ2-7	CASSVNGLMNEQYF	TGTGCCAGCAGTGTAAATGGTTTAATGAATGAGCAGTACTTC
NA	NA	TRBV3-1	TRBJ2-1	CASSQFLSYEQFF	TGTGCCAGCAGCCAGTTCCTTAGCTATGAGCAGTTCTTC
NA	NA	TRBV7-2	TRBJ1-5	CASSSLASNQPQHF	TGTGCCAGCAGCTCGTTAGCGAGCAATCAGCCCCAGCATTTT
NA	NA	TRBV25-1	TRBJ2-6	CASSDGPSGSGANVLTF	TGTGCCAGCAGTGATGGTCCCTCAGGGTCTGGGGCCAACGTCCTGACTTTC
NA	once	TRBV4-2	TRBJ2-7	CASSQVQSDGYEQYF	TGTGCCAGCAGCCAAGTACAAAGCGACGGCTACGAGCAGTACTTC
NA	few	TRBV20-1	TRBJ1-4	CSAPLTSEKLFF	TGCAGTGCTCCACTTACGAGTGAAAAACTGTTTTTT
NA	once	TRBV5-1	TRBJ1-5	CASSFRHVGDSNQPQHF	TGCGCCAGCAGCTTCCGTCATGTAGGGGATAGCAATCAGCCCCAGCATTTT
TRBD1	NA	TRBV2	TRBJ1-2	CASSEGPRDRGRGYTF	TGTGCCAGCAGTGAAGGCCCCCGGGACAGGGGGCGAGGCTACACCTTC
NA	NA	TRBV29-1	TRBJ2-7	CSVGGWALYEQYF	TGCAGCGTTGGGGGTTGGGCCCTCTACGAGCAGTACTTC
NA	NA	TRBV7-9	TRBJ2-1	CASSQSRTRINEQFF	TGTGCCAGCAGCCAAAGTCGCACACGCATCAATGAGCAGTTCTTC
NA	NA	TRBV28	TRBJ2-7	CASSSSADAYEQYF	TGTGCCAGCAGTTCTAGCGCCGACGCCTACGAGCAGTACTTC
NA	NA	TRBV2	TRBJ2-1	CASSEGAGIEQFF	TGTGCCAGCAGTGAAGGGGCAGGTATTGAGCAGTTCTTC
TRBD1	NA	TRBV4-3	TRBJ2-3	CASSQEGTGHADTQYF	TGCGCCAGCAGCCAAGAAGGGACAGGGCATGCAGATACGCAGTATTTT
NA	NA	TRBV29-1	TRBJ2-7	CSVAHGSSYEQYF	TGCAGCGTTGCGCACGGAAGCTCCTACGAGCAGTACTTC